These T cell receptor beta chains were read from a single sample in a study of control samples from healthy donors and cancer patients. Assay: immunoSEQ multiplex PCR; the TCRdb copy retains only in-frame clones and omits some. The table lists 70,000 to 100,000 clones, 85% to 90% of them singletons. The sample was PBMCs. All receptors come from a woman aged 60-70 years with head and neck cancer. Both conserved end residues are part of each CDR3. D genes are given only for firm matches. Only part of the rows carry a size: once, few, many, or a class if the clone is expanded.

D gene | J gene | clone size | V gene | CDR3 DNA | CDR3 protein
TRBD2 | TRBJ2-1 | - | TRBV20-1 | TGCAGTGCTAGTAGGGTAGCGGGAAGCTACAATGAGCAGTTCTTC | CSASRVAGSYNEQFF
- | TRBJ1-4 | - | TRBV6-6 | TGTGCCAGCAGTTATAGTCAGGGCGGGAGTAATGAAAAACTGTTTTTT | CASSYSQGGSNEKLFF
TRBD2 | TRBJ2-3 | - | TRBV19 | TGTGCCAGTAGCCCCACTAGCGGGGGGACAGATACGCAGTATTTT | CASSPTSGGTDTQYF
- | TRBJ2-1 | - | TRBV10-3 | TGTGCCATCAGGGACAGATCCTCCGACAATGAGCAGTTCTTC | CAIRDRSSDNEQFF
TRBD2 | TRBJ2-3 | - | TRBV7-3 | TGTGCCAGCAGCGTAATAGCGGGAGGAGGCGCAGATACGCAGTATTTT | CASSVIAGGGADTQYF
- | TRBJ2-5 | once | TRBV28 | TGTGCCAGCAGTTCAGCCGGGAAAGAGACCCAGTACTTC | CASSSAGKETQYF
TRBD1 | TRBJ2-3 | once | TRBV7-6 | TGTGCCAGCAGCTTACTCCGGGACAGGGGCACAGATACGCAGTATTTT | CASSLLRDRGTDTQYF
- | TRBJ1-3 | - | TRBV11-2 | TGTGCCAGCAGCTCGCGGGCCTACCCTATCGGAAACACCATATATTTT | CASSSRAYPIGNTIYF
- | TRBJ2-1 | - | TRBV3-1/TRBV3-2 | TGTGCCAGCAGCCACTTACCGGGGGATGAGCAGTTCTTC | CASSHLPGDEQFF
- | TRBJ1-1 | - | TRBV9 | TGTGCCAGCAGCCCCTGGGGAAGCACTGAAGCTTTCTTT | CASSPWGSTEAFF
- | TRBJ2-7 | - | TRBV4-3 | TGCGCCAGCAGCCAAGTCGTAGGAGCGGGCCCTTACGAGCAGTACTTC | CASSQVVGAGPYEQYF
- | TRBJ1-6 | - | TRBV15 | TGTGCCACTCGAACACGGGGGAGCTCCTATAATTCACCCCTCCACTTT | CATRTRGSSYNSPLHF
- | TRBJ2-7 | few | TRBV5-4 | TGTGCCAGCAGCTTGCCAGGATTCAACGAGCAGTACTTC | CASSLPGFNEQYF
- | TRBJ2-3 | - | TRBV7-2 | TGTGCCAGCAGCTCGAATGGGGGACTTAGAAACTATAGCACAGATACGCAGTATTTT | CASSSNGGLRNYSTDTQYF
TRBD2 | TRBJ2-1 | - | TRBV20-1 | TGCAGTGCTACGGGACTAGCGGAGCAGTTCTTC | CSATGLAEQFF